The 32 T cell receptor beta chains listed next were all sequenced from one sample in a study of control samples from healthy donors and cancer patients. TCRdb's table, derived via immunoSEQ multiplex PCR, lists solely in-frame clones and lacks some. In the table there are over 100,000 clones, around 88% of which are singletons. The sequencing sample was made of blood. The receptors originated from a woman between 45 and 65 years old in good health.

This chain connects TRBV6-5 to TRBJ2-3; D gene unclear. V was cut by 5 bases and J by 4 bases, with 16 bases left in between. The CDR3 runs to 15 residues. Germline V lookup: CDR1 MNHEY, CDR2 SVGAGI. The CDR3 DNA reads TGTGCCAGCAGTAACAACGGGCTCCAGCCAGATACGCAGTATTTT. Translated: CASSNNGLQPDTQYF.

This sequence joins TRBV6-2 or TRBV6-3 and TRBJ1-6, with D maybe TRBD1 (5 bases). Trimming shortened V by 6 bases and J by 8 bases, and 14 bases separated the two germline ends. Germline CDR1 reads MNHEY; CDR2 reads SVGEGT. This CDR3 has 14 amino acids. CDR3 sequence reads: CASSNSPGYSPLHF. The CDR3 DNA reads as TGTGCCAGCAGCAACAGCCCAGGGTATTCACCCCTCCACTTT.

This clone has only one observation. This sequence joins TRBV15 and TRBJ1-5, with D possibly being TRBD1 (5 bases). V was shortened by 1 base and J by 3 bases, with 16 bases between the two germline ends. This CDR3 is 17 amino acids long. Germline V lookup: CDR1 LNHNV, CDR2 YYDKDF (reference sequence). The CDR3 sequence is CATSRGGAGGNNQPQHF. The CDR3 DNA is TGTGCCACCAGCAGAGGTGGGGCAGGAGGGAACAATCAGCCCCAGCATTTT.

The chain recombines TRBV6-1 with TRBJ1-2, with D possibly matching TRBD1 (5 bases). The germline V gene has CDR1 MNHNS and CDR2 SASEGT. The V end lost 3 bases, the J end lost 8 bases, and 13 bases lay between the germline ends. CDR3 size: 13 residues. For the CDR3, the DNA is TGTGCCAGCAGTGACACAGGTGGCGGCGGCTACACCTTC. It translates to CASSDTGGGGYTF.

V usage is TRBV6-5 and J usage is TRBJ1-1; the match to TRBD1 covers 8 bases. This CDR3 has 15 amino acids. The germline V gene encodes CDR1 MNHEY and CDR2 SVGAGI. Losses at the gene ends were 6 bases for V and 12 bases for J; bases not matched to a gene: 18. CDR3 sequence (DNA): TGTGCCAGCAGCTTAAGGGCAGGGGGCCTCGATAATACTTTCTTT. This sequence encodes CASSLRAGGLDNTFF.

The sample holds one count of this clone. J is TRBJ2-5 and V is TRBV7-9; D unclear. The CDR3 loop spans 15 amino acids. The germline V and J ends were trimmed by 2 bases and 5 bases, with 15 bases remaining between them. Germline V gene data show CDR1 as SEHNR and CDR2 as FQNEAQ (reference sequence). The CDR3 DNA is TGTGCCAGCAGCTTACTCGGCGGCCCGGGCGAGACCCAGTACTTC. It specifies CASSLLGGPGETQYF.

This rearrangement joins TRBV6-2 or TRBV6-3 to TRBJ2-2; D remains ambiguous. The germline V gene has CDR1 MNHEY and CDR2 SVGEGT. Trimming shortened V by 6 bases and J by 6 bases, and 20 bases separated the two germline ends. The CDR3 contains 16 residues. The CDR3, as DNA: TGTGCCAGCAGCCCGGTACATCCACGGTCGGCCGGGGAGCTGTTTTTT. Its translation: CASSPVHPRSAGELFF.

V and J are TRBV6-4 and TRBJ1-6; maybe TRBD1 (6 bases). Trimming removed 2 bases from V and 7 bases from J, with 9 bases in between. Germline lookup yields CDR1 MRHNA and CDR2 SNTAGT. The CDR3 is made up of 14 amino acids. CDR3 loop: CASSDATGNSPLHF. The CDR3 DNA sequence: TGTGCCAGCAGTGACGCCACAGGGAATTCACCCCTCCACTTT.

CDR3 in DNA: TGTGCCAGCAGCTTGTATATCGCCAGGGCGGACTATGGCTACACCTTC. It translates to CASSLYIARADYGYTF. The rearrangement joins TRBV5-5 to TRBJ1-2; D may be TRBD1 (5 bases). Trimming shortened V by 1 base and J by 3 bases, and 16 bases separated the two germline ends. Germline CDR1 reads SGHKS; CDR2 reads YYEKEE (reference sequence). The CDR3 length is 16 residues.

The count of this clone is one. V usage is TRBV11-2 and J usage is TRBJ1-2; D ambiguous. The germline CDR1 and CDR2 sequences are SGHAT and FQNNGV. This CDR3 has 14 amino acids. Trimming left V 0 bases short and J 6 bases short, with 11 bases between. CDR3: CASSLEVFSDGYTF. The CDR3 bases are TGTGCCAGCAGCTTAGAGGTTTTTTCGGATGGCTACACCTTC. Combining the CDR3 with reference TRBV11-2 and TRBJ1-2 gives the whole variable domain EAGVAQSPRYKIIEKRQSVAFWCNPISGHATLYWYQQILGQGPKLLIQFQNNGVVDDSQLPKDRFSAERLKGVDSTLKIQPAKLEDSAVYLCASSLEVFSDGYTFGSGTRLTVV.

The rearrangement uses TRBV6-5 and TRBJ2-4; 10 nucleotides agree with TRBD2. The CDR3 consists of 14 residues. The germline V gene encodes CDR1 MNHEY and CDR2 SVGAGI. V shed 8 bases and J 2 bases; nucleotides not matched to a gene: 3. The CDR3 sequence: CASGTSETKNIQYF. DNA of the CDR3: TGTGCCAGCGGGACTAGCGAGACCAAAAACATTCAGTACTTC.

The J gene is TRBJ2-3, the V gene TRBV5-1; 8 nucleotides line up with TRBD2. The CDR3 loop spans 18 amino acids. Losses at the gene ends were 0 bases for V and 2 bases for J; bases not matched to a gene: 11. Germline V gives CDR1 SGHRS, CDR2 YFSETQ. The CDR3 sequence is CASSLGVLSGAFTDTQYF. The CDR3 nucleotides are TGCGCCAGCAGCTTGGGAGTCCTTAGCGGGGCCTTCACAGATACGCAGTATTTT.

The chain joins TRBV4-1 to TRBJ1-1; D is uncertain. CDR3 length: 13 residues. V lost 2 bases to trimming and J lost 3 bases, with 7 bases between them. Germline V lookup: CDR1 MGHRA, CDR2 YSYEKL. CDR3 residues: CASSQPPHTEAFF. The DNA for the CDR3 is TGCGCCAGCAGCCAACCGCCCCACACTGAAGCTTTCTTT.

The chain links TRBV7-3 to TRBJ2-5; D is perhaps TRBD2 (5 bases). This CDR3 comprises 15 residues. The V and J ends lost 0 bases and 5 bases respectively, with 13 bases between them. The V gene's germline CDR1 is SGHTA and CDR2 FQGTGA. CDR3 protein: CASSLTTTTGETQYF. CDR3 sequence (DNA): TGTGCCAGCAGCTTAACGACTACGACGGGCGAGACCCAGTACTTC.

V gene TRBV19 combines with J gene TRBJ1-3; D remains unclear. The CDR3 runs to 13 residues. The V end lost 11 bases, the J end lost 0 bases, and 11 bases lay between the germline ends. Germline-derived CDR1 and CDR2 are LNHDA and SQIVND (reference sequence). DNA for the CDR3: TGTGCCGGCTCTTATGGCTCTGGAAACACCATATATTTT. Residues: CAGSYGSGNTIYF. The variable domain in full, completed from reference TRBV19 and TRBJ1-3, reads DGGITQSPKYLFRKEGQNVTLSCEQNLNHDAMYWYRQDPGQGLRLIYYSQIVNDFQKGDIAEGYSVSREKKESFPLTVTSAQKNPTAFYLCAGSYGSGNTIYFGEGSWLTVV.

V gene TRBV3-1 (or the pseudogene TRBV3-2) combines with J gene TRBJ2-1, with 7 bases matching TRBD2. The CDR3 has 16 residues. V lost 2 bases to trimming and J lost 7 bases; unmatched junction nucleotides: 11. Germline V lookup: CDR1 LGHDT, CDR2 YNNKEL (reference sequence). CDR3 in amino acids: CASSQQLALKGNEQFF. As DNA, the CDR3 is TGTGCCAGCAGCCAACAACTAGCGTTGAAGGGAAATGAGCAGTTCTTC.

This rearrangement joins TRBV9 to TRBJ2-2; either TRBD1 or TRBD2 may supply D (5 bases each). With 4 bases removed from V and 0 bases from J, the gap between germline ends came to 16 bases. Germline lookup yields CDR1 SGDLS and CDR2 YYNGEE. This CDR3 comprises 17 residues. The CDR3 loop is CASSTRFGGANTGELFF. As DNA, the CDR3 is TGTGCCAGCAGCACCCGGTTTGGGGGAGCGAACACCGGGGAGCTGTTTTTT. The whole variable domain, remainder taken from reference TRBV9 and TRBJ2-2, is DSGVTQTPKHLITATGQRVTLRCSPRSGDLSVYWYQQSLDQGLQFLIQYYNGEERAKGNILERFSAQQFPDLHSELNLSSLELGDSALYFCASSTRFGGANTGELFFGEGSRLTVL.

The chain uses TRBV3-1 (or the pseudogene TRBV3-2) and TRBJ2-1; D not certain. This CDR3 has 12 amino acids. V dropped 11 bases and J dropped 2 bases, with 10 bases sitting between them. Germline values: CDR1 LGHDT, CDR2 YNNKEL (reference sequence). The CDR3 loop reads CAVGNAYNEQFF. As DNA, the CDR3 is TGTGCCGTTGGAAATGCCTACAATGAGCAGTTCTTC.

J is TRBJ2-1 and V is TRBV5-3; 12 bases fit TRBD2. TRBV5-3 is filed as an ORF, its function uncertain. The CDR3 spans 17 residues. Germline trimming cut 1 base from V and 5 bases from J; bases unmatched to any gene: 7. CDR3 DNA sequence: TGTGCCAGAAGCTTGAATTCTAGCGGGGGGGAGAACAATGAGCAGTTCTTC. Its translation is CARSLNSSGGENNEQFF.

CDR3: CASSEIFGGGRNEQFF. In DNA, the CDR3 is TGCGCCAGCAGTGAGATATTCGGCGGGGGGCGCAATGAGCAGTTCTTC. This chain uses TRBV10-2 with TRBJ2-1, with TRBD2 matching 8 bases. The J segment lost 6 bases and the V segment lost 2 bases, leaving 9 bases of the junction unmatched. CDR1 and CDR2 from the germline V gene are WSHSY and SAAADI. The CDR3 spans 16 residues.

The gene calls are TRBV19 and TRBJ2-5, with 9 positions matching TRBD2. The V gene end was trimmed by 1 base and the J gene end by 5 bases; junction bases not matched to a gene: 8. From germline, CDR1 is LNHDA and CDR2 SQIVND (reference sequence). The CDR3 covers 16 residues. The CDR3 spells CASSIGSSGVRETQYF. The DNA for the CDR3 is TGTGCCAGTAGTATAGGGTCTAGCGGGGTGAGGGAGACCCAGTACTTC.

The V call is TRBV6-2 or TRBV6-3, the J call TRBJ1-5, with D possibly being TRBD1 (5 bases). The CDR3 is 16 amino acids. V was clipped by 6 bases and J by 3 bases, with 18 bases between them. The germline gives CDR1 MNHEY, CDR2 SVGEGT. In DNA, the CDR3 is TGTGCCAGCAGCCCTCGCGGGGAGGGGAACAATCAGCCCCAGCATTTT. Amino acid sequence: CASSPRGEGNNQPQHF.

The chain couples TRBV11-3 to TRBJ2-5, with D hard to call. The CDR3 runs to 13 residues. Germline V lookup: CDR1 SGHNT, CDR2 YENEEA. V shed 5 bases and J shed 2 bases, with 9 bases lying between them. The CDR3 sequence: CASSLRAQETQYF. In nucleotides, the CDR3 is TGTGCCAGCAGCCTTAGAGCTCAAGAGACCCAGTACTTC.

This clone has only one observation. The chain has TRBV5-1 and TRBJ2-3; 13 bases line up with TRBD2. Germline-derived CDR1 and CDR2 are SGHRS and YFSETQ. This CDR3 is 16 amino acids long. The trim removed 4 bases at V and 1 base at J, leaving 3 bases unmatched. The CDR3 sequence is CASSVGLAGGTDTQYF. The DNA for the CDR3 is TGCGCCAGCAGCGTCGGACTAGCGGGGGGCACAGATACGCAGTATTTT.

V and J are TRBV12-3 or TRBV12-4 and TRBJ1-1, with D possibly TRBD1 on 5 matching bases. CDR3 length: 13 amino acids. V was cut by 7 bases and J by 7 bases, with 16 bases left in between. Here the CDR3 reads CASNQQVTIEAFF. CDR3 in DNA: TGTGCCAGCAACCAACAGGTGACTATTGAAGCTTTCTTT.

The genes are TRBV4-2 and TRBJ2-1, with D tentatively TRBD1 or TRBD2 (5 bases each). V lost 8 bases and J 8 bases, leaving 10 bases between the germline ends. CDR1 LGHNA and CDR2 YNFKEQ come from the germline V gene. This CDR3 is built from 11 residues. The DNA for the CDR3 is TGTGCCAGCGGGACGACGGATGAGCAGTTCTTC. Translated: CASGTTDEQFF.

This chain joins TRBV6-5 and TRBJ1-5, with TRBD1 as a possible D gene (6 bases). This CDR3 contains 15 residues. V was shortened by 2 bases and J by 3 bases, with 11 bases between the two germline ends. Germline CDR1 and CDR2: MNHEY and SVGAGI. CDR3 bases: TGTGCCAGCAGTTACCAAGGGGGGACCAATCAGCCCCAGCATTTT. This codes for CASSYQGGTNQPQHF.

The chain carries TRBV28 and TRBJ2-4; D possibly corresponds to TRBD2 (5 bases). Trimming shortened V by 5 bases and J by 0 bases, and 14 bases separated the two germline ends. This CDR3 contains 16 residues. CDR1 and CDR2 (germline): MDHEN, SYDVKM. CDR3 sequence: CASSPGGSLAKNIQYF. The CDR3 DNA is TGTGCCAGCAGTCCAGGAGGATCCCTAGCCAAAAACATTCAGTACTTC.

The chain employs TRBV7-3 and TRBJ2-3; D remains unclear. V was shortened by 5 bases and J by 1 base, with 4 bases between the two germline ends. CDR1 SGHTA and CDR2 FQGTGA come from the germline V gene. The CDR3 extends over 12 amino acids. Here the CDR3 reads CASSQGTDTQYF. The CDR3 nucleotides are TGTGCCAGCAGCCAAGGCACAGATACGCAGTATTTT.

This clone was picked up a small number of times. J is TRBJ1-1 and V is TRBV10-1; a weak D match, TRBD1 (6 bases). V lost 8 bases and J lost 5, with 12 bases in between. The length of the CDR3 is 12 residues. The germline V gene encodes CDR1 WNHNN and CDR2 SYGVQD (reference sequence). CDR3 protein: CASSSGVTEAFF. As DNA, the CDR3 is TGCGCCAGCTCGTCAGGGGTTACTGAAGCTTTCTTT.

The chain employs TRBV10-3 and TRBJ1-1; 7 nucleotides agree with TRBD1. CDR1 and CDR2 (germline): ENHRY, SYGVKD. With 4 bases clipped from V and 4 bases from J, the junction kept 9 bases outside the gene matches. CDR3 length equals 15 residues. The CDR3 region has the DNA TGTGCCATCAGTGCTACACAGGGGAGAGCCACTGAAGCTTTCTTT. Residues: CAISATQGRATEAFF.

This clone appeared once. The chain couples TRBV2 to TRBJ2-2; 8 nucleotides align to TRBD1. Germline trimming cut 6 bases from V and 4 bases from J; bases unmatched to any gene: 7. Germline CDR1 reads SNHLY; CDR2 reads FYNNEI. This CDR3 spans 15 amino acids. The CDR3 reads CASRLQGAGTGELFF. The CDR3, as DNA: TGTGCCAGCAGGCTCCAGGGGGCAGGCACCGGGGAGCTGTTTTTT.